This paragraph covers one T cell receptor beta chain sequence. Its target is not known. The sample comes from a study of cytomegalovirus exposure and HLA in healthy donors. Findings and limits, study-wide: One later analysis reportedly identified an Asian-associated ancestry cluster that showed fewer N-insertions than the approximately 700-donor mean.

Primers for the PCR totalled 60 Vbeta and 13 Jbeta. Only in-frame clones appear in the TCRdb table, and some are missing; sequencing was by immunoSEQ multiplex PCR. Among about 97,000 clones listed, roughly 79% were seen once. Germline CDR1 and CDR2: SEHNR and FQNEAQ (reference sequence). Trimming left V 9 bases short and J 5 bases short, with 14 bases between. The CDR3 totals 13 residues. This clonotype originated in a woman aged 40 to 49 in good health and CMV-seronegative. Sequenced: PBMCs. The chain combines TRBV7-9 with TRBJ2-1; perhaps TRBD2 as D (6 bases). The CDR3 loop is CASSDYRDNEQFF. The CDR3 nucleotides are TGTGCCAGTTCGGACTACCGTGACAATGAGCAGTTCTTC.